These 3 T cell receptor beta chains were sequenced from one sample in a study of CD8 T cells in Susac syndrome. RNA was extracted with the RNeasy kit, and a quantity of roughly 0.5 to 1 ug was reverse transcribed using random hexamers. Using its own MiXCR run on the immunoSEQ multiplex PCR reads, TCRdb lists one record per CDR3 protein. Of roughly 150,000 distinct CDR3 sequences listed, 85% to 95% are singletons. The material sequenced was CD4+ T cells from PBMCs. These receptors all stem from a human donor with Susac syndrome.

This chain joins TRBV2 and TRBJ2-7; D is uncertain. Trimming cost V 6 bases and J 2 bases, with 14 bases left between them. This CDR3 contains 14 residues. CDR1 is SNHLY, CDR2 FYNNEI, per germline. The CDR3 here is CASSSYAGTYEQYF. The CDR3 DNA follows: TGTGCCAGCAGCTCGTACGCAGGCACCTACGAGCAGTACTTC.

The gene calls are TRBV6-5 and TRBJ1-2; 8 nucleotides agree with TRBD1. The germline CDR1 and CDR2 sequences are MNHEY and SVGAGI. J gave up 7 bases and V 5 bases, and 9 bases lay outside the gene matches. The CDR3 has 14 residues. The CDR3 protein is CASSKLQGAVGYTF. For the CDR3, the DNA is TGTGCCAGCAGTAAACTTCAGGGGGCTGTTGGCTACACCTTC.

The chain carries TRBV24-1 and TRBJ2-5; D possibly uses TRBD1 or TRBD2 (5 bases each). This CDR3 is built from 14 residues. With 4 bases removed from V and 3 bases from J, the gap between germline ends came to 11 bases. Germline CDR1 reads KGHDR; CDR2 reads SFDVKD. The CDR3 DNA sequence: TGTGCCACCAGTGACACGGGACGGGAAGAGACCCAGTACTTC. Translated, it gives CATSDTGREETQYF.